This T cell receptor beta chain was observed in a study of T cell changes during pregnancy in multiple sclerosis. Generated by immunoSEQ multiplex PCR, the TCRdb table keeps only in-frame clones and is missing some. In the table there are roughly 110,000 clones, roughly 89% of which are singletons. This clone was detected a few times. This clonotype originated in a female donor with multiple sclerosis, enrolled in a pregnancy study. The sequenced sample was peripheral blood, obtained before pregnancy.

CDR3 region: CASSPDSTNQPQHF. Here the CDR3 DNA reads TGTGCCAGCAGCCCCGACAGTACAAATCAGCCCCAGCATTTT. The gene calls are TRBV7-2 and TRBJ1-5, with D possibly being TRBD1 (5 bases). Trimming took 5 bases from V and 4 from J, leaving 12 bases between them. This CDR3 is built from 14 residues. Germline CDR1 and CDR2: SGHTA and FQGNSA.